Shown below are 29 T cell receptor beta chains from a single sample sequenced in a study of cytomegalovirus exposure and HLA in healthy donors (TCRdb year 2017). Library preparation employed the immunoSEQ multiplex PCR assay. A mixture of 60 forward primers for TCR Vbeta segments and 13 reverse primers for TCR Jbeta segments was used in the multiplex PCR. TCRdb holds this immuneACCESS table with in-frame rearrangements only. Some clones are missing; in checked studies, unresolved V genes explain under half, and the rest has no known cause. Recorded for this sample are some 190,000 clones; around 80% of them occurred a single time. The ten top clones hold 1.3% to 1.5% of the sample. The sequenced sample was PBMCs. These receptor sequences come from a girl between 5 and 17 years old in good health and CMV-seropositive.

The chain employs TRBV5-1 and TRBJ1-6, with 7 nucleotides matching TRBD1. CDR1 and CDR2 (germline): SGHRS, YFSETQ. This CDR3 has 15 residues. The J segment lost 5 bases and the V segment lost 4 bases, leaving 6 bases of the junction unmatched. In DNA form, the CDR3 reads TGCGCCAGCAGCGGAGCCGGGACAGATAATTCACCCCTCCACTTT. The encoded protein is CASSGAGTDNSPLHF.

The rearrangement joins TRBV19 to TRBJ2-3; the match to TRBD2 covers 8 bases. CDR3 length: 15 amino acids. Germline CDR1 reads LNHDA; CDR2 reads SQIVND (reference sequence). V lost 5 bases, J lost 4 bases, and 8 bases stayed unmatched. CDR3: CASSGEREFSDTQYF. CDR3 nucleotide sequence: TGTGCCAGTAGTGGGGAGCGGGAGTTTTCAGATACGCAGTATTTT.

This clone was seen more than once but under ten times. The V gene is TRBV6-5, the J gene TRBJ2-1; D is perhaps TRBD2 (6 bases). The CDR3 totals 15 residues. V lost 5 bases to trimming and J lost 0 bases, with 11 bases between them. Germline V lookup: CDR1 MNHEY, CDR2 SVGAGI. The CDR3 DNA follows: TGTGCCAGCAGTCGAACTAGCAGCTCCTACAATGAGCAGTTCTTC. Its protein is CASSRTSSSYNEQFF.

This chain connects TRBV11-3 to TRBJ2-1, with TRBD1 identical over 7 bases. V gave up 4 bases and J gave up 1 base; unmatched junction bases: 4. CDR3 length: 15 amino acids. Germline V gives CDR1 SGHNT, CDR2 YENEEA. The CDR3 DNA reads as TGTGCCAGCAGCTCTCGACAGGGTTCCTACAATGAGCAGTTCTTC. Protein product: CASSSRQGSYNEQFF.

The chain couples TRBV4-2 to TRBJ1-4; the D gene is possibly TRBD1 (5 bases). Germline lookup yields CDR1 LGHNA and CDR2 YNFKEQ. The ends were cut back, 5 bases at V and 8 bases at J, with 12 bases in the middle. The CDR3 totals 13 residues. The CDR3 sequence is CASSSTEFEKLFF. In DNA, the CDR3 is TGTGCCAGCAGCTCGACAGAATTCGAAAAACTGTTTTTT.

This clone has just a few counts. This chain uses TRBV19 with TRBJ2-7; 9 bases line up with TRBD2. Germline assignment: CDR1 LNHDA and CDR2 SQIVND (reference sequence). The CDR3 covers 17 residues. The V segment lost 1 base and the J segment 3 bases; nucleotides outside the gene matches: 10. The CDR3 coding sequence is TGTGCCAGTAGTATAGGTGTTCCTAGCGGGATGTTCTACGAGCAGTACTTC. It translates to CASSIGVPSGMFYEQYF. The whole variable domain, remainder taken from reference TRBV19 and TRBJ2-7, is DGGITQSPKYLFRKEGQNVTLSCEQNLNHDAMYWYRQDPGQGLRLIYYSQIVNDFQKGDIAEGYSVSREKKESFPLTVTSAQKNPTAFYLCASSIGVPSGMFYEQYFGPGTRLTVT.

The V call is TRBV19, the J call TRBJ1-1, with 7 bases that match TRBD1. This CDR3 is 13 amino acids long. The V segment lost 6 bases and the J segment 5 bases; nucleotides outside the gene matches: 6. The germline CDR1 and CDR2 sequences are LNHDA and SQIVND (reference sequence). The DNA of the CDR3 is TGTGCCAGTAGCCGACAGGGATGGACTGAAGCTTTCTTT. The encoded protein is CASSRQGWTEAFF.

This chain uses TRBV15 with TRBJ2-3; a possible D gene is TRBD2 (5 bases). Germline V gives CDR1 LNHNV, CDR2 YYDKDF (reference sequence). The CDR3 totals 14 residues. Between the trimmed V and J ends, which lost 7 bases and 4 bases, there was a span of 15 bases. The CDR3 bases are TGTGCCACCAACGCCGGAGGTAACTCAGATACGCAGTATTTT. Residues: CATNAGGNSDTQYF.

This chain joins TRBV4-1 and TRBJ2-3; D is unclear. V lost 2 bases to trimming and J lost 4 bases, with 10 bases between them. Germline CDR1 reads MGHRA; CDR2 reads YSYEKL. CDR3 length: 14 amino acids. The DNA for the CDR3 is TGCGCCAGCAGCCAACTTCGAGTCGCAGATACGCAGTATTTT. It encodes CASSQLRVADTQYF.

The chain links TRBV6-5 to TRBJ2-7; possibly TRBD2 for D (6 bases). The CDR3 contains 13 residues. The germline gives CDR1 MNHEY, CDR2 SVGAGI. V was cut by 0 bases and J by 5 bases, with 8 bases left in between. The CDR3 here is CASSYSGGNEQYF. The CDR3 DNA reads as TGTGCCAGCAGTTACTCTGGCGGGAACGAGCAGTACTTC.

This chain links TRBV7-9 with TRBJ1-5; TRBD1 is a possible D gene (5 bases). CDR3 length equals 12 residues. The V end was cut by 1 base, the J end by 14 bases, with 12 bases between. Germline V lookup: CDR1 SEHNR, CDR2 FQNEAQ (reference sequence). CDR3 sequence: CASSLGNGGKHF. The CDR3 DNA is TGTGCCAGCAGCTTAGGAAACGGGGGTAAGCATTTT. Filled out from reference TRBV7-9 and TRBJ1-5, the complete variable domain reads DTGVSQNPRHKITKRGQNVTFRCDPISEHNRLYWYRQTLGQGPEFLTYFQNEAQLEKSRLLSDRFSAERPKGSFSTLEIQRTEQGDSAMYLCASSLGNGGKHFGDGTRLSIL.

This clone was seen a handful of times. The CDR3 spells CASSGNYEQYF. In nucleotides, the CDR3 is TGTGCCAGCTCGGGGAACTACGAGCAGTACTTC. The chain recombines TRBV10-3 with TRBJ2-7; a possible D gene is TRBD2 (5 bases). Germline V CDR1 and CDR2: ENHRY, SYGVKD. This CDR3 comprises 11 residues. V was shortened by 10 bases and J by 3 bases, with 10 bases between the two germline ends.

J is TRBJ2-7 and V is TRBV6-5; D remains ambiguous. Deletions cut 0 bases from V and 13 bases from J, with 10 bases between. Per the germline V gene, CDR1 is MNHEY and CDR2 is SVGAGI. This CDR3 is built from 11 residues. CDR3 coding DNA: TGTGCCAGCAGTTACTCGAATCAGGTCTACTTC. Translating it yields CASSYSNQVYF.

The chain employs TRBV15 and TRBJ2-5; 7 positions match TRBD2. The CDR3 has 15 residues. Germline V gene lookup returns CDR1 LNHNV and CDR2 YYDKDF (reference sequence). With 1 base clipped from V and 1 base from J, the junction kept 3 bases outside the gene matches. The CDR3 DNA follows: TGTGCCACCAGCAGAGCGTCTAGCGGCCAAGAGACCCAGTACTTC. This translates into CATSRASSGQETQYF.

V is TRBV7-6 and J is TRBJ2-3; 10 nucleotides agree with TRBD1. The J segment lost 4 bases and the V segment lost 6 bases, leaving 7 bases of the junction unmatched. There are 15 residues in the CDR3. Germline-derived CDR1 and CDR2 are SGHVS and FNYEAQ. The CDR3 loop is CASRFGTGVSDTQYF. The CDR3 DNA reads as TGTGCCAGCAGGTTCGGGACAGGGGTTTCAGATACGCAGTATTTT.

V gene TRBV30 combines with J gene TRBJ2-7, with D possibly being TRBD1 (6 bases). The CDR3 length is 12 residues. The germline V and J ends were trimmed by 2 bases and 2 bases, with 7 bases remaining between them. Germline assignment: CDR1 GTSNPN and CDR2 SVGIG (reference sequence). In nucleotides, the CDR3 is TGTGCCTGGAGTTCAGGGGCCTACGAGCAGTACTTC. Residues: CAWSSGAYEQYF.

This clone was recorded only once. Sequence at one end of the junction differs from germline and may be a read error. This sequence joins TRBV28 and TRBJ1-1; TRBD1 agrees at 7 bases. The germline CDR1 and CDR2 sequences are MDHEN and SYDVKM. The CDR3 loop spans 21 amino acids. DNA for the CDR3: TGTGTCAGCAGTTTAGTCTTGGGAGCGATCGTGAGACAGGGAAAAGGGACTGAAGCTTTCTTT. Protein product: CVSSLVLGAIVRQGKGTEAFF.

There are a few counts of this clone. This rearrangement joins TRBV30 to TRBJ2-7; D not resolved. The V gene's germline CDR1 is GTSNPN and CDR2 SVGIG (reference sequence). This CDR3 has 11 residues. V lost 1 base and J lost 5, with 6 bases in between. The CDR3 sequence: CAWSGGHEQYF. The CDR3 region has the DNA TGTGCCTGGAGTGGAGGCCACGAGCAGTACTTC.

This rearrangement joins TRBV5-4 to TRBJ2-5; the match to TRBD2 covers 12 bases. V shed 2 bases and J 2 bases; nucleotides not matched to a gene: 7. Germline V CDR1 and CDR2: SGHNT, YYREEE (reference sequence). The CDR3 runs 17 residues. The chain's CDR3 is CASSLPGLAGAQETQYF. The CDR3 region has the DNA TGTGCCAGCAGCTTACCGGGACTAGCGGGCGCGCAAGAGACCCAGTACTTC.

This chain connects TRBV6-5 to TRBJ1-2; D is undetermined. V shed 3 bases and J shed 7 bases, with 12 bases lying between them. The CDR3 spans 13 residues. CDR1 is MNHEY and CDR2 is SVGAGI in the germline V gene. CDR3 region: CASSYPGKGGYTF. Written as DNA, the CDR3 is TGTGCCAGCAGTTATCCGGGAAAGGGTGGCTACACCTTC.

The chain has TRBV15 and TRBJ2-7, with TRBD1 matching over 8 bases. J gave up 1 base and V 0 bases, and 8 bases lay outside the gene matches. This CDR3 contains 17 residues. CDR1 and CDR2 from the germline V gene are LNHNV and YYDKDF (reference sequence). The CDR3 DNA reads TGTGCCACCAGCAGAGATTATGGGACAGGCCTGTCCTACGAGCAGTACTTC. It specifies CATSRDYGTGLSYEQYF.

This clone was counted only a few times. V and J are TRBV30 and TRBJ2-2; 7 bases line up with TRBD2. V trimming: 1 base; J trimming: 4 bases; junction bases outside the gene matches: 12. Germline CDR1 reads GTSNPN; CDR2 reads SVGIG (reference sequence). The CDR3 totals 17 residues. The CDR3 coding sequence is TGTGCCTGGAGTGCAATGGGACGGGGGAGGGCCACCGGGGAGCTGTTTTTT. This translates into CAWSAMGRGRATGELFF.

The rearrangement links TRBV7-3 to TRBJ2-1, with 12 bases identical to TRBD2. Germline lookup yields CDR1 SGHTA and CDR2 FQGTGA. J gave up 9 bases and V 0 bases, and 6 bases lay outside the gene matches. The CDR3 consists of 16 residues. The CDR3: CASSLTRLAGEVEQFF. As DNA, the CDR3 is TGTGCCAGCAGCTTAACGAGACTAGCGGGAGAGGTTGAGCAGTTCTTC.

V and J are TRBV11-2 and TRBJ2-7; 7 bases are a match to TRBD1. This CDR3 has 13 residues. V lost 6 bases to trimming and J lost 3 bases; unmatched junction nucleotides: 5. The germline V gene encodes CDR1 SGHAT and CDR2 FQNNGV. CDR3 amino acids: CASRLQGSYEQYF. Written as DNA, the CDR3 is TGTGCCAGCAGGTTACAGGGGAGCTACGAGCAGTACTTC.

This clone has more than one count but fewer than ten. The J gene is TRBJ1-3, the V gene TRBV19, with unresolved D. The germline V gene encodes CDR1 LNHDA and CDR2 SQIVND (reference sequence). The CDR3 consists of 15 residues. Trimming took off 7 bases at V and 0 bases at J, with 13 bases between the two ends. The CDR3 spells CASTSGGSSGNTIYF. The CDR3 bases are TGTGCCAGTACCTCAGGAGGGAGCTCTGGAAACACCATATATTTT.

The rearrangement links TRBV12-5 to TRBJ2-5, with D possibly TRBD1 on 5 matching bases. V lost 1 base and J 2 bases, leaving 5 bases between the germline ends. Germline CDR1 LGHNT, CDR2 FRNRAP. This CDR3 has 13 residues. The CDR3 sequence: CASGLGQQETQYF. Here the CDR3 DNA reads TGTGCTAGTGGTTTGGGACAGCAAGAGACCCAGTACTTC.

The rearrangement links TRBV7-6 to TRBJ1-1, with D possibly TRBD1 on 5 matching bases. The CDR3 has 12 amino acids. The germline V gene encodes CDR1 SGHVS and CDR2 FNYEAQ. V was trimmed by 5 bases and J by 6 bases, leaving 10 bases between them. CDR3 bases: TGTGCCAGCAGCCAGACGGGGGCTGAAGCTTTCTTT. It codes for CASSQTGAEAFF. Based on the CDR3 plus reference TRBV7-6 and TRBJ1-1, the full variable domain is GAGVSQSPRYKVTKRGQDVALRCDPISGHVSLYWYRQALGQGPEFLTYFNYEAQQDKSGLPNDRFSAERPEGSISTLTIQRTEQRDSAMYRCASSQTGAEAFFGQGTRLTVV.

This chain connects TRBV6-5 to TRBJ2-7; 8 positions agree with TRBD1. The CDR3 has 14 amino acids. Germline-derived CDR1 and CDR2 are MNHEY and SVGAGI. Losses at the gene ends were 8 bases for V and 3 bases for J; bases not matched to a gene: 9. CDR3 loop: CASGPAGGGYEQYF. DNA of the CDR3: TGTGCCAGCGGCCCGGCAGGGGGCGGCTACGAGCAGTACTTC.

This clone was detected a few times. This chain connects TRBV27 to TRBJ2-2; the D gene is possibly TRBD2 (6 bases). This CDR3 comprises 16 residues. V lost 8 bases and J lost 5, with 21 bases in between. CDR1 is MNHEY, CDR2 SMNVEV, per germline (reference sequence). The CDR3 nucleotides read TGTGCCAGCGGGATACTCGGGAGCTTGTTGACCGGGGAGCTGTTTTTT. Its translation is CASGILGSLLTGELFF.